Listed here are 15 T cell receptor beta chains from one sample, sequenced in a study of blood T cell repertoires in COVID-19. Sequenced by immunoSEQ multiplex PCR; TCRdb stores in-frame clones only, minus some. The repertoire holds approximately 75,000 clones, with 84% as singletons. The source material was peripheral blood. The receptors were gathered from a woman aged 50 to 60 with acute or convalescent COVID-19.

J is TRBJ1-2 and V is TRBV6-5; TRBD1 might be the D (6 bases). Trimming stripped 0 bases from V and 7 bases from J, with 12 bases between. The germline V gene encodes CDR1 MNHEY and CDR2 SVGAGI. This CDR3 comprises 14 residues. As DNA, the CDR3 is TGTGCCAGCAGTTACTCCGACAGGCGGAGTGGCTACACCTTC. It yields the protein CASSYSDRRSGYTF.

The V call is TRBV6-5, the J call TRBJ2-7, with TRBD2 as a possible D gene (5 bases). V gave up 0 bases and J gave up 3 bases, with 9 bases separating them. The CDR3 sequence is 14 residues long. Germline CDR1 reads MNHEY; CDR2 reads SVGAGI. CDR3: CASSYSISGYEQYF. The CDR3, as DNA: TGTGCCAGCAGTTACTCGATAAGCGGCTACGAGCAGTACTTC.

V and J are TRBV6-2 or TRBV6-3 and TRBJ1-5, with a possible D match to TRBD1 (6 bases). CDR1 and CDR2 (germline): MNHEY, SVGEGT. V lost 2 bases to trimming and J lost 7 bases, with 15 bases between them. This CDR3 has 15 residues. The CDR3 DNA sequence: TGTGCCAGCAGTTACGTACAGGGTTACGGCCAGCCCCAGCATTTT. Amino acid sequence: CASSYVQGYGQPQHF.

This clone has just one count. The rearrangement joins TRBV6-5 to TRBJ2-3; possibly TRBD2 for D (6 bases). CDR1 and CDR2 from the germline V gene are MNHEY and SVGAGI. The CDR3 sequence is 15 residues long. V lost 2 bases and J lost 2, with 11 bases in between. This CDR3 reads CASSYVSGLTDTQYF. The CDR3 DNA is TGTGCCAGCAGTTACGTGTCGGGACTCACAGATACGCAGTATTTT.

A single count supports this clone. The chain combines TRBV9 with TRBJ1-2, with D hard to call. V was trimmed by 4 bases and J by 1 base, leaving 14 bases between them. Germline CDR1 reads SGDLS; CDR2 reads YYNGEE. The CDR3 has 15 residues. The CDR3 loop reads CASSFNAQINYGYTF. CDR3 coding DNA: TGTGCCAGCAGCTTCAATGCACAAATTAACTATGGCTACACCTTC.

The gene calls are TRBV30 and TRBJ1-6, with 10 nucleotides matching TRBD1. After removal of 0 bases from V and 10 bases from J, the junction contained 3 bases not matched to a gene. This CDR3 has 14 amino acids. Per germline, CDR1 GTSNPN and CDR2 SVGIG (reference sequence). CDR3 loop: CAWSVPGQGSPLHF. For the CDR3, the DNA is TGTGCCTGGAGTGTACCGGGACAGGGGTCACCCCTCCACTTT.

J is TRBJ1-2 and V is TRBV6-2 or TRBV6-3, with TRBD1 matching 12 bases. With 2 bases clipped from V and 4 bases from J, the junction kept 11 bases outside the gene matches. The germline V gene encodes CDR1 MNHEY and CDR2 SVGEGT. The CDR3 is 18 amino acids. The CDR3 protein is CASSYNRDRGPLSYGYTF. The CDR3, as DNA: TGTGCCAGCAGTTACAACCGGGACAGGGGGCCTCTTTCCTATGGCTACACCTTC.

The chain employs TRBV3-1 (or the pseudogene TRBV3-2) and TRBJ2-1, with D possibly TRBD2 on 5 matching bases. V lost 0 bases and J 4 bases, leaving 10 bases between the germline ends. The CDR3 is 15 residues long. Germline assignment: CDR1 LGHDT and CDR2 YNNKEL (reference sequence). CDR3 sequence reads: CASSQEGSGYNEQFF. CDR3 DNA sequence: TGTGCCAGCAGCCAAGAAGGCAGCGGATACAATGAGCAGTTCTTC.

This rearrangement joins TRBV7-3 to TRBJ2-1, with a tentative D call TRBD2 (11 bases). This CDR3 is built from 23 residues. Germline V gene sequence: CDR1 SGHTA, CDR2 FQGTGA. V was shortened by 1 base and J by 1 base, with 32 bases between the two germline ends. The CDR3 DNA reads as TGTGCCAGCAGCTTAAGTCGTCGCCGAGGACAGGGGGGGACTAGCGGATCCTACAATGAGCAGTTCTTC. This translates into CASSLSRRRGQGGTSGSYNEQFF.

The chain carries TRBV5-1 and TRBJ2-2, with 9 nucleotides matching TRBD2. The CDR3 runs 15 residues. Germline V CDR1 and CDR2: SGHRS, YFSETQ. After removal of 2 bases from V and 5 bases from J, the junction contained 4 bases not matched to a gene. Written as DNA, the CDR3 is TGCGCCAGCAGCTTCCTGACTAGCGGAACCGGGGAGCTGTTTTTT. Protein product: CASSFLTSGTGELFF.

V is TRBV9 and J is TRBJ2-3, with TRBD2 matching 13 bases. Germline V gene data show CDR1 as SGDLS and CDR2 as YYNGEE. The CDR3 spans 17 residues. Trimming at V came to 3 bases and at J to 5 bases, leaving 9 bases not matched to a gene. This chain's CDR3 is CASSERLAGGERDTQYF. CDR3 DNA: TGTGCCAGCAGCGAAAGACTAGCGGGGGGCGAGAGAGATACGCAGTATTTT.

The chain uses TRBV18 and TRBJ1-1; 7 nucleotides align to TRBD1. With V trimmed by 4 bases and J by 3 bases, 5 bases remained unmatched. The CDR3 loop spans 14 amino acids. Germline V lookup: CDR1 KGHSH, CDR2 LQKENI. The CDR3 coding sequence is TGTGCCAGCTCACAGTATACAGGGGACACTGAAGCTTTCTTT. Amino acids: CASSQYTGDTEAFF.

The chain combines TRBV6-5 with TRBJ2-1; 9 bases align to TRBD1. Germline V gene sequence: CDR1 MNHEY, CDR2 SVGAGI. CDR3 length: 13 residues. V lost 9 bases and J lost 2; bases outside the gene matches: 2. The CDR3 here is CASRTGAYNEQFF. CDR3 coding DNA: TGTGCCAGTAGGACAGGGGCCTACAATGAGCAGTTCTTC.

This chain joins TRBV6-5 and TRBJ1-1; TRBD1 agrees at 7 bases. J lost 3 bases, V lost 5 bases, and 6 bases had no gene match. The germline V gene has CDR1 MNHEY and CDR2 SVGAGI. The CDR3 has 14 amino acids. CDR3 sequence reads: CASSKRQGDTEAFF. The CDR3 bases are TGTGCCAGCAGTAAACGACAGGGAGACACTGAAGCTTTCTTT.

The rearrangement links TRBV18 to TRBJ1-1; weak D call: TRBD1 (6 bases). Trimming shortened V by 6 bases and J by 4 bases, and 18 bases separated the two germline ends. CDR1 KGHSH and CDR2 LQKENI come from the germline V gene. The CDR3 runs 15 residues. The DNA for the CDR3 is TGTGCCAGCTCCCGGGACACCGTGACGGGCACTGAAGCTTTCTTT. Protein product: CASSRDTVTGTEAFF.